This is a list of T cell receptor beta chains from one sample in a study of identifying expanded T cells in peripheral blood. Profiled with immunoSEQ multiplex PCR; TCRdb holds only in-frame clones, not every one. The sample gives approximately 85,000 clones, 85% to 90% of which show up once; over 15% is in the top ten. The sequenced material came from blood. These TCRs come from a person between 18 and 70 years old in good health. Both conserved end residues are part of each CDR3. Each record gives: J gene, D gene, V gene, clone size, CDR3 DNA, CDR3 protein. D genes are given only for firm matches. Size is stated for part of the rows, as once, few or many counts, or as a class when the clone is expanded.

TRBJ1-2,TRBD1,TRBV10-1,.,TGCGCCAGCAGTGAGTCACGGACAGGGGGAGGCTATGGCTACACCTTC,CASSESRTGGGYGYTF
TRBJ2-7,.,TRBV5-1,.,TGCGCCAGCAGCTTGGGGAGCCGTTTAGACTACGAGCAGTACTTC,CASSLGSRLDYEQYF
TRBJ2-3,TRBD2,TRBV11-2,.,TGTGCCAGCAGCTTAGGGCTCGGACTAGCGACGGGAAATACGCAGTATTTT,CASSLGLGLATGNTQYF
TRBJ2-7,.,TRBV5-4,.,TGTGCCAGCAGCTTTTACGACAATCCGGTCCCCTACGAGCAGTACTTC,CASSFYDNPVPYEQYF
TRBJ2-7,.,TRBV7-2,.,TGTGCCAGCAGCTCCTACACACCGCAGCAGTACTTC,CASSSYTPQQYF
TRBJ2-5,TRBD2,TRBV5-6,.,TGTGCCAGCAGCTTAACGCGGGGGGAGGGGACCCAGTACTTC,CASSLTRGEGTQYF
TRBJ2-7,.,TRBV7-9,.,TGTGCCAGCAGCCCCGGACAGCGGCCCTACGAGCAGTACTTC,CASSPGQRPYEQYF
TRBJ1-1,.,TRBV18,once,TGTGCCAGCTCACCCTCAGGGTCCGCTAGGATGAACACTGAAGCTTTCTTT,CASSPSGSARMNTEAFF
TRBJ2-7,TRBD1,TRBV10-3,.,TGTGCCATCAGTGAGTTACAGGGACAGGCCTACGAGCAGTACTTC,CAISELQGQAYEQYF
TRBJ1-3,.,TRBV12-5,once,TGTGCTAGTGGTTTGGTGAGGGTCGCCGGGAGCTCTGGAAACACCATATATTTT,CASGLVRVAGSSGNTIYF